What follows are 22 T cell receptor beta chains derived from one specimen sequenced in a study of naive and memory T cell subsets. Four PCR rounds used nested alpha and beta constant region primers plus the SP2 primer. TCRdb redid the calling of the UMI-ligation and nested PCR reads with MiXCR, one entry per CDR3 protein. Here the sample spans more than 25,000 distinct CDR3 sequences, roughly 5.2% being singletons. A UMI-containing oligonucleotide was joined by 3' ligation to the TCR cDNA template. Sequencing input: blood. The receptors come from an adult in good health.

The table lists this clonotype with many counts. The V and J genes are TRBV4-2 and TRBJ1-1; D possibly corresponds to TRBD1 (5 bases). CDR3 size: 18 residues. Germline CDR1 is LGHNA and CDR2 is YNFKEQ. V lost 0 bases and J 0 bases, leaving 17 bases between the germline ends. CDR3 protein: CASSQESPGWDLNTEAFF. The CDR3 DNA reads as TGTGCCAGCAGCCAAGAATCCCCGGGGTGGGACCTGAACACTGAAGCTTTCTTT.

This clonotype was seen at least ten times. This chain links TRBV6-6 with TRBJ2-7, with D hard to call. The CDR3 extends over 14 amino acids. Trimming pared 5 bases from V and 2 bases from J, leaving 13 bases between. Germline values: CDR1 MNHNY, CDR2 SVGAGI (reference sequence). The CDR3 DNA is TGTGCCAGCAGTCCCGCCAGCGAGGCCTACGAGCAGTACTTC. Translation gives CASSPASEAYEQYF.

This clonotype has at least ten counts. The V call is TRBV11-3, the J call TRBJ2-1, with 8 bases lining up with TRBD2. The ends lost 5 bases at V and 1 base at J; junction bases unmatched: 1. This CDR3 is built from 14 residues. Per the germline V gene, CDR1 is SGHNT and CDR2 is YENEEA. As DNA, the CDR3 is TGTGCCAGCAGCACTAGCGGTTCCTACAATGAGCAGTTCTTC. It specifies CASSTSGSYNEQFF. Full variable domain (outside the CDR3, taken from reference TRBV11-3 and TRBJ2-1): EAGVVQSPRYKIIEKKQPVAFWCNPISGHNTLYWYLQNLGQGPELLIRYENEEAVDDSQLPKDRFSAERLKGVDSTLKIQPAELGDSAVYLCASSTSGSYNEQFFGPGTRLTVL.

At least ten counts were recorded for this clonotype. The CDR3 DNA is TGTGCCAGCAGCCCCTGGGGGAGCGCGAACACCGGGGAGCTGTTTTTT. Translated: CASSPWGSANTGELFF. The chain carries TRBV9 and TRBJ2-2; D tentatively reads TRBD1 or TRBD2 (5 bases each). Germline-derived CDR1 and CDR2 are SGDLS and YYNGEE. The CDR3 totals 16 residues. The V end lost 4 bases, the J end lost 0 bases, and 13 bases lay between the germline ends. Looking up the rest from reference TRBV9 and TRBJ2-2 gives the full variable domain: DSGVTQTPKHLITATGQRVTLRCSPRSGDLSVYWYQQSLDQGLQFLIQYYNGEERAKGNILERFSAQQFPDLHSELNLSSLELGDSALYFCASSPWGSANTGELFFGEGSRLTVL.

In its sample, this clonotype was seen many times. The chain joins TRBV7-9 to TRBJ2-1; TRBD2 matches at 14 bases. The junction had 10 bases not matched to a gene; V was cut back by 3 bases and J by 9 bases. The germline V gene has CDR1 SEHNR and CDR2 FQNEAQ (reference sequence). The CDR3 is made up of 17 amino acids. The CDR3 loop is CASSFPTSGRAQGEQFF. CDR3 nucleotide sequence: TGTGCCAGCAGCTTCCCGACTAGCGGGAGGGCCCAGGGTGAGCAGTTCTTC.

This clonotype was found a few times. The chain's CDR3 is CASSIGGRLYNEQFF. The CDR3 nucleotides read TGTGCCAGTAGTATTGGGGGGAGGTTATACAATGAGCAGTTCTTC. The chain uses TRBV19 and TRBJ2-1; D might be TRBD2 (6 bases). CDR1 is LNHDA and CDR2 is SQIVND in the germline V gene (reference sequence). There are 15 residues in the CDR3. V was trimmed by 3 bases and J by 4 bases, leaving 13 bases between them.

This chain uses TRBV4-1 with TRBJ2-5; D uncertain. V lost 0 bases and J lost 5, with 13 bases in between. This CDR3 comprises 15 residues. The germline V gene has CDR1 MGHRA and CDR2 YSYEKL. CDR3 region: CASSQDDTRGETQYF. CDR3 nucleotide sequence: TGCGCCAGCAGCCAAGATGACACCCGCGGCGAGACCCAGTACTTC.

With respect to this clonotype: With a much larger clone just one base away, this may be a read error. The chain couples TRBV6-6 to TRBJ1-2; possible D gene TRBD1, 5 bases. CDR3 length equals 15 residues. Trimming left V 0 bases short and J 6 bases short, with 14 bases between. Germline CDR1 and CDR2: MNHNY and SVGAGI (reference sequence). The CDR3 region has the DNA TGTGCCAGCAGTTACTCCACAGGAAGAAACCATGGCTACACCTTC. It specifies CASSYSTGRNHGYTF.

This clonotype appeared a few times. The chain joins TRBV7-2 to TRBJ2-2, with 8 bases that match TRBD2. From germline, CDR1 is SGHTA and CDR2 FQGNSA. The junction had 11 bases not matched to a gene; V was cut back by 5 bases and J by 6 bases. The CDR3 spans 16 residues. CDR3 bases: TGTGCCAGCAGCCTTTTTGCGGGAGGAACCGCCGGGGAGCTGTTTTTT. Translated: CASSLFAGGTAGELFF.

This clonotype appeared a few times. The chain uses TRBV5-1 and TRBJ2-1; the match to TRBD2 covers 10 bases. The trim removed 1 base at V and 5 bases at J, leaving 9 bases unmatched. The CDR3 totals 17 residues. CDR1 and CDR2 (germline): SGHRS, YFSETQ. The CDR3 here is CASSLLSSGRGNNEQFF. DNA for the CDR3: TGCGCCAGCAGCTTGTTGTCCAGCGGGAGGGGAAACAATGAGCAGTTCTTC.

This clonotype was observed many times. The chain links TRBV20-1 to TRBJ1-5, with D hard to call. The CDR3 is 13 residues long. V dropped 5 bases and J dropped 6 bases, with 14 bases sitting between them. Germline values: CDR1 DFQATT, CDR2 SNEGSKA (reference sequence). CDR3 loop: CSAPLGEGQPQHF. The CDR3 DNA follows: TGCAGTGCTCCCCTCGGGGAGGGTCAGCCCCAGCATTTT.

This clonotype has at least ten counts. The chain is built from TRBV6-2 or TRBV6-3 and TRBJ2-5; no definite D call. Germline-derived CDR1 and CDR2 are MNHEY and SVGEGT. The CDR3 is made up of 13 amino acids. The V end lost 8 bases, the J end lost 1 base, and 11 bases lay between the germline ends. The CDR3 coding sequence is TGTGCCAGCTTGAGAGGACGCCAAGAGACCCAGTACTTC. Translation: CASLRGRQETQYF.

The table lists this clonotype with many counts. The chain couples TRBV20-1 to TRBJ2-3, with D perhaps matching TRBD2 (6 bases). Germline V gene data show CDR1 as DFQATT and CDR2 as SNEGSKA (reference sequence). The CDR3 is 14 amino acids. V was clipped by 3 bases and J by 2 bases, with 12 bases between them. The CDR3 protein is CSARSRGTTDTQYF. CDR3 in DNA: TGCAGTGCTAGGTCACGCGGGACCACAGATACGCAGTATTTT.

This clonotype was picked up many times. The chain couples TRBV7-2 to TRBJ2-7; no definite D call. Germline V CDR1 and CDR2: SGHTA, FQGNSA. This CDR3 is 14 amino acids long. Trimming shortened V by 4 bases and J by 4 bases, and 14 bases separated the two germline ends. The CDR3 coding sequence is TGTGCCAGCAGCTCCCTCCCCCGATATTACGAGCAGTACTTC. Protein product: CASSSLPRYYEQYF.

This clonotype has ten or more counts. The chain is built from TRBV20-1 and TRBJ1-5; 8 nucleotides match TRBD1. V was clipped by 1 base and J by 6 bases; unmatched bases: 8. Germline-derived CDR1 and CDR2 are DFQATT and SNEGSKA (reference sequence). This CDR3 comprises 15 residues. CDR3 loop: CSARGWQGASQPQHF. The CDR3 DNA follows: TGCAGTGCTAGAGGGTGGCAGGGGGCTAGTCAGCCCCAGCATTTT.

This clonotype was seen many times. The chain employs TRBV29-1 and TRBJ2-2, with D possibly TRBD1 on 6 matching bases. Germline V lookup: CDR1 SQVTM, CDR2 ANQGSEA. This CDR3 spans 13 amino acids. V was trimmed by 4 bases and J by 7 bases, leaving 13 bases between them. CDR3 amino acids: CSVGGRGDGELFF. The DNA of the CDR3 is TGCAGCGTTGGAGGCAGGGGAGACGGGGAGCTGTTTTTT.

This clonotype has a count of ten or more. The genes are TRBV20-1 and TRBJ2-6, with 9 nucleotides matching TRBD1. V lost 3 bases and J lost 0; bases outside the gene matches: 3. This CDR3 has 16 amino acids. Germline V gene lookup returns CDR1 DFQATT and CDR2 SNEGSKA (reference sequence). The CDR3 DNA reads TGCAGTGCTAGGGGGACAGGGAGCTCTGGGGCCAACGTCCTGACTTTC. It specifies CSARGTGSSGANVLTF.

By share, this clonotype counts as medium-sized. The chain combines TRBV20-1 with TRBJ1-4; no clear D gene. V lost 2 bases and J 4 bases, leaving 8 bases between the germline ends. CDR1 is DFQATT, CDR2 SNEGSKA, per germline (reference sequence). The CDR3 has 13 amino acids. The CDR3 nucleotides are TGCAGTGCTAGACCCGACCATAATGAAAAACTGTTTTTT. Translating it yields CSARPDHNEKLFF.

Ten or more counts support this clonotype. The V and J genes are TRBV12-3 or TRBV12-4 and TRBJ2-1; 13 bases agree with TRBD2. The CDR3 consists of 16 residues. The J segment lost 5 bases and the V segment lost 5 bases, leaving 6 bases of the junction unmatched. The CDR3 coding sequence is TGTGCCAGCAGTCCTCGGACTAGCGGGAGCAACAATGAGCAGTTCTTC. Protein product: CASSPRTSGSNNEQFF.

This clonotype is medium-sized in the sample. J is TRBJ1-6 and V is TRBV10-3, with D unclear. Germline CDR1 ENHRY, CDR2 SYGVKD. V lost 2 bases, J lost 2 bases, and 10 bases lay in between. This CDR3 comprises 16 residues. CDR3 bases: TGTGCCATCAGTGAGAAGGAAGGACCCTATAATTCACCCCTCCACTTT. It translates to CAISEKEGPYNSPLHF.

This clonotype came up many times. The chain recombines TRBV29-1 with TRBJ1-1; D gene ambiguous. CDR1 SQVTM and CDR2 ANQGSEA come from the germline V gene. CDR3 length: 11 amino acids. Trimming took off 2 bases at V and 11 bases at J, with 12 bases between the two ends. In DNA form, the CDR3 reads TGCAGCGTTGAATCTGGCCTAGGGGCTTTCTTT. Translated: CSVESGLGAFF.

This clonotype has a count of ten or more. The rearrangement uses TRBV12-3 or TRBV12-4 and TRBJ1-1; D call uncertain. The V gene lost 10 bases and the J gene lost 1 base, with 10 bases spanning the gap. The CDR3 spans 12 residues. DNA for the CDR3: TGTGCCATAGCCGAAGGGAACACTGAAGCTTTCTTT. Residues: CAIAEGNTEAFF.